Sequencing of this T cell receptor (beta chain) was carried out in a study of blood T cell repertoires in COVID-19. Authors' methods: How many nucleated cells were present was estimated from reference gene primer amplification. Here immunoSEQ multiplex PCR was the method, and the copy in TCRdb shows in-frame clones only, minus some. V, J and clone size derive from that table, while D and trimming were established from the DNA sequence. The sample gives over 200,000 clones, approximately 91% of which show up once; roughly 2.5% is in the top ten. The CDR3 consists of 13 residues. Germline CDR1 is KGHSH and CDR2 is LQKENI. The V gene lost 5 bases and the J gene lost 0 bases, with 6 bases spanning the gap.

Material for sequencing was peripheral blood. This rearrangement joins TRBV18 to TRBJ2-3, with D possibly TRBD2 on 6 matching bases. The source is an older woman with acute or convalescent COVID-19. CDR3 protein: CASSGTSTDTQYF. CDR3 coding DNA: TGTGCCAGCTCAGGGACTAGCACAGATACGCAGTATTTT.